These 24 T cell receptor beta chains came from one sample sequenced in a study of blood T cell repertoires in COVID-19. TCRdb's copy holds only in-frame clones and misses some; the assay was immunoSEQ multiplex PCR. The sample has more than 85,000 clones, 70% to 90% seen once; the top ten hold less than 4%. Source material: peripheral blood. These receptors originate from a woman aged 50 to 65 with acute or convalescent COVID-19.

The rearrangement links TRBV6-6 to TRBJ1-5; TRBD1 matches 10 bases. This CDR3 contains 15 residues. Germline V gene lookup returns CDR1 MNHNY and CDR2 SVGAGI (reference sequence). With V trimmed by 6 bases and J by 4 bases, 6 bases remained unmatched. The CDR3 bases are TGTGCCAGCAGCGACAGGGGGCTTCAGAATCAGCCCCAGCATTTT. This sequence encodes CASSDRGLQNQPQHF.

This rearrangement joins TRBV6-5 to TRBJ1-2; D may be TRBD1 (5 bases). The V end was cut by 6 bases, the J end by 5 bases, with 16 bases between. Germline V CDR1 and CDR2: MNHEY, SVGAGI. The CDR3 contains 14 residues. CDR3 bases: TGTGCCAGCAGCCCCGCCACAGGACCTTATGGCTACACCTTC. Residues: CASSPATGPYGYTF.

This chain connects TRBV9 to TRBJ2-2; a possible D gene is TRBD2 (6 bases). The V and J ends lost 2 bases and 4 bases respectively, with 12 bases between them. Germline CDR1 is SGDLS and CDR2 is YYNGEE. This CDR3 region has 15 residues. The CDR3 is CASSVGLGPTGELFF. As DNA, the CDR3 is TGTGCCAGCAGCGTGGGACTGGGACCCACCGGGGAGCTGTTTTTT.

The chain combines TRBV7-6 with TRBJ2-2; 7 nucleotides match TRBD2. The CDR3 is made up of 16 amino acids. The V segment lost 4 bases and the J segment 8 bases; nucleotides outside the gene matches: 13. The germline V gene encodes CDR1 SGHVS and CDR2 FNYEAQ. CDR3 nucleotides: TGTGCCAGCAGCTCGCAAGCTAGCGGACTAGGGGGGGAGCTGTTTTTT. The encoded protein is CASSSQASGLGGELFF.

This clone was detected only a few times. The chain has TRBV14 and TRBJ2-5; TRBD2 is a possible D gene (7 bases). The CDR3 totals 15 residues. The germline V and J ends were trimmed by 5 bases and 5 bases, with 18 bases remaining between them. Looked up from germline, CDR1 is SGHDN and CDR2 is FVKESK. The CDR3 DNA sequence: TGTGCCAGCAGCTCCTTCGGGGGGCGCCGGGAGACCCAGTACTTC. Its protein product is CASSSFGGRRETQYF.

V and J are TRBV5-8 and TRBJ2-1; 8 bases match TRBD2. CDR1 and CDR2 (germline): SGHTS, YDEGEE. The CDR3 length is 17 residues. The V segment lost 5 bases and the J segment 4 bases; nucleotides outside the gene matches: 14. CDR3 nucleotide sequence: TGTGCCAGCAGTAGTACAGCGGGAGTGGTATTTTACAATGAGCAGTTCTTC. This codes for CASSSTAGVVFYNEQFF. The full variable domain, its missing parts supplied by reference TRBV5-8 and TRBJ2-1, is EAGVTQSPTHLIKTRGQQATLRCSPISGHTSVYWYQQALGLGLQFLLWYDEGEERNRGNFPPRFSGRQFPNYSSELNVNALELEDSALYLCASSSTAGVVFYNEQFFGPGTRLTVL.

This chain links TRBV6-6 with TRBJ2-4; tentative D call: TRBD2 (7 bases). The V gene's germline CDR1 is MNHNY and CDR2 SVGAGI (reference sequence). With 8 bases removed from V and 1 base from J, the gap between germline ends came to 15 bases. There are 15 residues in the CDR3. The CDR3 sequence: CASYEGGRAKNIQYF. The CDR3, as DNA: TGTGCCAGCTACGAGGGGGGGCGGGCCAAAAACATTCAGTACTTC.

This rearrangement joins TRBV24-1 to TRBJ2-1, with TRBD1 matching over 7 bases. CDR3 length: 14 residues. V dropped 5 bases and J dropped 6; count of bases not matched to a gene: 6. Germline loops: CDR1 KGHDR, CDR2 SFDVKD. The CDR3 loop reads CATSADRVSNEQFF. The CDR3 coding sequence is TGTGCCACCAGTGCCGACAGGGTAAGCAATGAGCAGTTCTTC.

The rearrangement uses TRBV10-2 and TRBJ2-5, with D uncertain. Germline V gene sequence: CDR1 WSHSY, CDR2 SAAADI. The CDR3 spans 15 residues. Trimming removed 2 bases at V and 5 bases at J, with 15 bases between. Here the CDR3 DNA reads TGCGCCAGCAGTGAGGAGGCAGTGGGTGGCGAGACCCAGTACTTC. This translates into CASSEEAVGGETQYF.

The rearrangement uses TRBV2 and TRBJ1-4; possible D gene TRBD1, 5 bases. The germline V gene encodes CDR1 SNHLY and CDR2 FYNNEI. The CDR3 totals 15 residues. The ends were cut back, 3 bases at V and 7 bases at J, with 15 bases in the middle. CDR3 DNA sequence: TGTGCCAGCAGTGAGACCCCCCTCGGGGGTGAAAAACTGTTTTTT. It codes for CASSETPLGGEKLFF. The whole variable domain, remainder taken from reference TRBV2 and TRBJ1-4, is EPEVTQTPSHQVTQMGQEVILRCVPISNHLYFYWYRQILGQKVEFLVSFYNNEISEKSEIFDDQFSVERPDGSNFTLKIRSTKLEDSAMYFCASSETPLGGEKLFFGSGTQLSVL.

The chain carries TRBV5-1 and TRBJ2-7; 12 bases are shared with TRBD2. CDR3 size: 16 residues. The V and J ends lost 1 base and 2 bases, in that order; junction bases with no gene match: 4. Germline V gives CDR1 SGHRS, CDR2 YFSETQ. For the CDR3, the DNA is TGCGCCAGCAGCTTGAGTCTAGCGGGAGGGCCCTACGAGCAGTACTTC. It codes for CASSLSLAGGPYEQYF.

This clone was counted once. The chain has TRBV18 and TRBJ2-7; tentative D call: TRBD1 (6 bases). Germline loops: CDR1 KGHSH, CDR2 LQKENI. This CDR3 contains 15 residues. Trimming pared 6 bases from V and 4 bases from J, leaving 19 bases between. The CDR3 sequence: CASSQGSSKGYEQYF. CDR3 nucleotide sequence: TGTGCCAGCTCGCAGGGGAGTTCCAAAGGATACGAGCAGTACTTC.

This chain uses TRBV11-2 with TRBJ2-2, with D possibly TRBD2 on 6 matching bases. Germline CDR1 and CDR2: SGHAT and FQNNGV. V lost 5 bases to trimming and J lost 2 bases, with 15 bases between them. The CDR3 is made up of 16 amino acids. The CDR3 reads CASSPHPGTNTGELFF. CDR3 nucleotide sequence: TGTGCCAGCAGCCCACACCCCGGGACTAACACCGGGGAGCTGTTTTTT.

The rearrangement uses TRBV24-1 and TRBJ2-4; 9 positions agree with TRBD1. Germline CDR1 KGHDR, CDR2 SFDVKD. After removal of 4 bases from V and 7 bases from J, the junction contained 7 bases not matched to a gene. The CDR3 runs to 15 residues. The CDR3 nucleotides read TGTGCCACCAGTGAGGGCGGGACAGGGAGGAACATTCAGTACTTC. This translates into CATSEGGTGRNIQYF.

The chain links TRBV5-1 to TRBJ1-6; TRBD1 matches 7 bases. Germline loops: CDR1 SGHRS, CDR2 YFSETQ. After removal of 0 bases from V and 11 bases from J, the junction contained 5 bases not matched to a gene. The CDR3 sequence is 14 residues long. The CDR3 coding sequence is TGCGCCAGCAGCTTGGATGGGACAGCGACACCCCTCCACTTT. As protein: CASSLDGTATPLHF.

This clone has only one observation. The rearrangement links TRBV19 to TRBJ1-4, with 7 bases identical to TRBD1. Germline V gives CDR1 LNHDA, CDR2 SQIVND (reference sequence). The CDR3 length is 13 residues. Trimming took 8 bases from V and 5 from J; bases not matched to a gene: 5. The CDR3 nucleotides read TGTGCCAGTGGAGGGACAGTGAATGAAAAACTGTTTTTT. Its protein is CASGGTVNEKLFF.

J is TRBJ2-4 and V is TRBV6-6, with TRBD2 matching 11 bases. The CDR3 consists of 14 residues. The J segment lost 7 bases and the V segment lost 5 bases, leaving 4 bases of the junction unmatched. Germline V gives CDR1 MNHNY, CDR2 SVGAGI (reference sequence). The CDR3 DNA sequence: TGTGCCAGCAGTCTAGCGGGAGGTTTTAACATTCAGTACTTC. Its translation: CASSLAGGFNIQYF.

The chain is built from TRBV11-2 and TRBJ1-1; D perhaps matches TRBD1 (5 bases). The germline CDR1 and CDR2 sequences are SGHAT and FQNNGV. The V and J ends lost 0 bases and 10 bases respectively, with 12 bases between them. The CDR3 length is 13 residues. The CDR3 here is CASSLDRSGRAFF. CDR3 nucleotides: TGTGCCAGCAGCTTAGATAGGTCAGGGCGAGCTTTCTTT.

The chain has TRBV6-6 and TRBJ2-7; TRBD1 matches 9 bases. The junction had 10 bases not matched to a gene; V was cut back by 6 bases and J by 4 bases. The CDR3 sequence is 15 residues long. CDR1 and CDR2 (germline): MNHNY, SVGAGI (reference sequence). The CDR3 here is CASRSTWDRDYEQYF. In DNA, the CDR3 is TGTGCCAGCAGATCAACTTGGGACAGGGATTACGAGCAGTACTTC.

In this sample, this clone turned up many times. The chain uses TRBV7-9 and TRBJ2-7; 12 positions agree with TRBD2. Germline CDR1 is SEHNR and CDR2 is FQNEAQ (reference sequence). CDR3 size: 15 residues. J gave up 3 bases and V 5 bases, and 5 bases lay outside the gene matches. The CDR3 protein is CASSAGLAGHYEQYF. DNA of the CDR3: TGTGCCAGCAGCGCCGGACTAGCGGGACACTACGAGCAGTACTTC.

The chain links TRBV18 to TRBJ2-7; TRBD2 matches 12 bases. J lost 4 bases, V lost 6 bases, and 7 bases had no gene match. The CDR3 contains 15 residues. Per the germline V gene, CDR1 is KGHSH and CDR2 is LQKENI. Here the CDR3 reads CASSRTSGVGYEQYF. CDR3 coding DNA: TGTGCCAGCTCCAGGACTAGCGGGGTTGGGTACGAGCAGTACTTC.

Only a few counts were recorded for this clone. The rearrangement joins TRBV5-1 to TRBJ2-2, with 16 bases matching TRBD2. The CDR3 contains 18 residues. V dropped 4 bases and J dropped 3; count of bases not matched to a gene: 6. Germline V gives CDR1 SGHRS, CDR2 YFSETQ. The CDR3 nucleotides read TGCGCCAGCAGCCCGGGACTAGCGGGAGGGCCCGACACCGGGGAGCTGTTTTTT. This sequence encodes CASSPGLAGGPDTGELFF.

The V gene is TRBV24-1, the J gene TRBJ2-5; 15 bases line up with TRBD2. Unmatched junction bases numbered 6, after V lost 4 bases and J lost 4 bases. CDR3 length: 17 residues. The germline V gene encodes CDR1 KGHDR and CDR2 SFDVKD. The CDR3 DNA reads TGTGCCACCAGTGAAGGGACTAGCGGGAGGTTGCGAGAGACCCAGTACTTC. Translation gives CATSEGTSGRLRETQYF.

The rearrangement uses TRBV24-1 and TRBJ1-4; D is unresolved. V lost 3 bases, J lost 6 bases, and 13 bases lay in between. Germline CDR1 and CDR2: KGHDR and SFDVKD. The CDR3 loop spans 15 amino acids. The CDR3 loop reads CATSDPSGGDEKLFF. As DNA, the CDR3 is TGTGCCACCAGTGATCCCTCGGGCGGGGATGAAAAACTGTTTTTT.